This T cell receptor (beta chain) was obtained from a study of siplizumab effects on memory and regulatory T cells. Broader study findings: Siplizumab significantly reduced alloreactive sequences traceable to unstimulated CD4+ memory cells.

Worth noting for this clone: Its antigen is unknown.

Germline assignment: CDR1 LGHNA and CDR2 YNFKEQ. V lost 0 bases, J lost 4 bases, and 7 bases stayed unmatched. The CDR3 has 16 amino acids. Some clones are missing from TCRdb's copy, which holds only in-frame ones; the method was immunoSEQ multiplex PCR. The table shows nearly 85,000 clones, with about nine tenths occurring only once. The source of this sequence is a human donor in good health. The sequencing sample was made of Tregs sorted from blood. The chain joins TRBV4-2 to TRBJ2-5; 8 bases agree with TRBD2. The CDR3 nucleotides are TGTGCCAGCAGCCAAGATCGGGGGGGGCCCCGAGAGACCCAGTACTTC. Translation: CASSQDRGGPRETQYF.